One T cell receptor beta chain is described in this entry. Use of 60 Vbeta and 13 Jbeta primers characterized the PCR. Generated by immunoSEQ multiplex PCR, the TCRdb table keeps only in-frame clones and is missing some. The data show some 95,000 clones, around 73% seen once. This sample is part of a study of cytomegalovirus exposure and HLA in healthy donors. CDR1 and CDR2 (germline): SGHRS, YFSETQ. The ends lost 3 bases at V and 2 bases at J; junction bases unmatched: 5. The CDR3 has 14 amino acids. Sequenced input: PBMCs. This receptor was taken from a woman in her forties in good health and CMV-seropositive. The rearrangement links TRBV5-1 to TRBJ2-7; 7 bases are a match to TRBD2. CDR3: CASSSREAPYEQYF. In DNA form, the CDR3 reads TGCGCCAGCAGCTCTCGGGAGGCCCCCTACGAGCAGTACTTC.